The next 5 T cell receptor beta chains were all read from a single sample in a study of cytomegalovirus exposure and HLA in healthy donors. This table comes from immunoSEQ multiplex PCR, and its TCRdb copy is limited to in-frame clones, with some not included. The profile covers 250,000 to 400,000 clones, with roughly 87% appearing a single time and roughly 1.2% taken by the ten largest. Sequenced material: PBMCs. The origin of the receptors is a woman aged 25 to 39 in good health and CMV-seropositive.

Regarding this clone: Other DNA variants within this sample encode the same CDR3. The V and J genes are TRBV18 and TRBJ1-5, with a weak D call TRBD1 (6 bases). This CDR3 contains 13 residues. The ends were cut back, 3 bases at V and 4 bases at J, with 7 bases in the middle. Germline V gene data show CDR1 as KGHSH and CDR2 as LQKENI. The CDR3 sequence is CASSPQGNQPQHF. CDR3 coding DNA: TGTGCCAGCTCACCCCAGGGGAATCAGCCCCAGCATTTT. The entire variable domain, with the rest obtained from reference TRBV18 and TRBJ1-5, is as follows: NAGVMQNPRHLVRRRGQEARLRCSPMKGHSHVYWYRQLPEEGLKFMVYLQKENIIDESGMPKERFSAEFPKEGPSILRIQQVVRGDSAAYFCASSPQGNQPQHFGDGTRLSIL.

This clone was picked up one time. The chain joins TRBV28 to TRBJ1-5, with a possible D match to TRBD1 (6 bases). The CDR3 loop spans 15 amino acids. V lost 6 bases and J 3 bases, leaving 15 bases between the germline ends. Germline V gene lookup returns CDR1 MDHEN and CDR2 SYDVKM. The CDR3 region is CASRPTGTINQPQHF. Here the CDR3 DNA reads TGTGCCAGCAGGCCCACAGGGACGATCAATCAGCCCCAGCATTTT.

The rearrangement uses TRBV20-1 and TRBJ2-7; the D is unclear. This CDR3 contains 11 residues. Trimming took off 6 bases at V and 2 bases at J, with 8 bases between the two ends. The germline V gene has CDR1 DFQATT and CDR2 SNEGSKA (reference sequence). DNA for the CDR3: TGCAGTGCGGTGGCCACCTACGAGCAGTACTTC. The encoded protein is CSAVATYEQYF.

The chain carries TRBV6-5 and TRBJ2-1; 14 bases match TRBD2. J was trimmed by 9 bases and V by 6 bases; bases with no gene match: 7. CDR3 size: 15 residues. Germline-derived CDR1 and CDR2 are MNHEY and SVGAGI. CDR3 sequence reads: CASRTSGGVRGEQFF. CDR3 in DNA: TGTGCCAGCAGGACTAGCGGGGGGGTAAGGGGTGAGCAGTTCTTC.

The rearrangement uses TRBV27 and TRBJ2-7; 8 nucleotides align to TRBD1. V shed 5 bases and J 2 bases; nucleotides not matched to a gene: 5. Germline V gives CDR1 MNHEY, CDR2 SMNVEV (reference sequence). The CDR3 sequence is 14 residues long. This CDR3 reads CASSLQDRAYEQYF. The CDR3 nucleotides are TGTGCCAGCAGTCTGCAGGACAGGGCCTACGAGCAGTACTTC.